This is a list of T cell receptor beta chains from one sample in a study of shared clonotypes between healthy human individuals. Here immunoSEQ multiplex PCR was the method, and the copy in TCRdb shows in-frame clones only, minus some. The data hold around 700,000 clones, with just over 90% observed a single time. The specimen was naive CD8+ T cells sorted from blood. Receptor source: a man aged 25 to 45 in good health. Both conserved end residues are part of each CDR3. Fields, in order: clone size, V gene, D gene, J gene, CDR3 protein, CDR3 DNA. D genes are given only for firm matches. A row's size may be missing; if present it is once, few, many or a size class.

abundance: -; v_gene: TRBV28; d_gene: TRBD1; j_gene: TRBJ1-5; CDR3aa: CASSRDRGNQPQHF; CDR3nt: TGTGCCAGCAGCCGAGACAGGGGCAATCAGCCCCAGCATTTT
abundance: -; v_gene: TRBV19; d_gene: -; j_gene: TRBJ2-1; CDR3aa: CASSTRVDSYNEQFF; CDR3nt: TGTGCCAGTAGTACCCGCGTCGATTCCTACAATGAGCAGTTCTTC
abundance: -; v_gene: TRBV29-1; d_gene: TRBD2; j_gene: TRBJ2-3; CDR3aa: CSVEQVGGADTQYF; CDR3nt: TGCAGCGTTGAGCAGGTGGGAGGGGCAGATACGCAGTATTTT
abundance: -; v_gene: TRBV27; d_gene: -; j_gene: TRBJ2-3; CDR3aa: CASSRSTDTQYF; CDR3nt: TGTGCCAGCAGTAGATCCACAGATACGCAGTATTTT
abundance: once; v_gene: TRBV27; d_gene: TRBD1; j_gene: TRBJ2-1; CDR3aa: CASSSRFSGQNNEQFF; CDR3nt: TGTGCCAGCAGTTCTAGGTTTTCGGGACAGAACAATGAGCAGTTCTTC
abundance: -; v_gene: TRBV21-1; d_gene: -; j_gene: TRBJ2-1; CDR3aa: CASSKGIAGEWYNEQFF; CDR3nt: TGTGCCAGCAGCAAAGGAATAGCGGGGGAATGGTACAATGAGCAGTTCTTC
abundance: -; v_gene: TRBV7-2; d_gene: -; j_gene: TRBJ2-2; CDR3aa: CASSLMILTGELFF; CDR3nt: TGTGCCAGCAGCTTAATGATCCTCACCGGGGAGCTGTTTTTT
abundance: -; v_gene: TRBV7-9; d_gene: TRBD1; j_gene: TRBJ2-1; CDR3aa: CASSLRGGQGGNEQFF; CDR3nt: TGTGCCAGCAGCTTACGCGGGGGACAGGGAGGAAATGAGCAGTTCTTC
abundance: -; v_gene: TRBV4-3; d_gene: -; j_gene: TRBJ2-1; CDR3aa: CASSQEDSSYNEQFF; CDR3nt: TGCGCCAGCAGCCAGGAGGACAGCTCCTACAATGAGCAGTTCTTC
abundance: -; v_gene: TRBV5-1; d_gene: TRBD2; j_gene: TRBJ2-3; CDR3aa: CASSPYLTSGGTDTQYF; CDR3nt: TGCGCCAGCAGCCCCTACTTGACTAGCGGGGGCACAGATACGCAGTATTTT
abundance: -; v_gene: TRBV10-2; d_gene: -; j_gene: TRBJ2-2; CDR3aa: CASIGFSGAFAGELFF; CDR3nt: TGCGCCAGCATCGGGTTTTCGGGAGCTTTCGCCGGGGAGCTGTTTTTT
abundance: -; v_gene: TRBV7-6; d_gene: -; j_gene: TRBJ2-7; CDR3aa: CASSLETVTAAYEQYF; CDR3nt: TGTGCCAGCAGCTTAGAGACAGTAACCGCGGCCTACGAGCAGTACTTC
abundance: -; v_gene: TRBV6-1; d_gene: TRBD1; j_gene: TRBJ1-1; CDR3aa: CASSDRGQGPEAFF; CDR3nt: TGTGCCAGCAGCGATAGGGGACAGGGACCTGAAGCTTTCTTT
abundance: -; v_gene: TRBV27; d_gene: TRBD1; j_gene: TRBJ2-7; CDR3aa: CASSFSRGQSYEQYF; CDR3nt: TGTGCCAGCAGTTTCTCCAGGGGACAGAGCTACGAGCAGTACTTC
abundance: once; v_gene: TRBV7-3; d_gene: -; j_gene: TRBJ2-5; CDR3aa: CASSSTASTGETQYF; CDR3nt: TGTGCCAGCAGTTCCACAGCCTCCACTGGAGAGACCCAGTACTTC
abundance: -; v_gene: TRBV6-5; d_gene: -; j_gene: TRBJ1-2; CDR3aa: CASSSGRANYGYTF; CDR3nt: TGTGCCAGCAGCTCGGGACGGGCTAACTATGGCTACACCTTC
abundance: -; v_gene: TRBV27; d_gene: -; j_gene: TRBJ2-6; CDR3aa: CASKGLPLASGANVLTF; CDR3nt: TGTGCCAGCAAAGGCCTCCCGTTGGCGTCTGGGGCCAACGTCCTGACTTTC
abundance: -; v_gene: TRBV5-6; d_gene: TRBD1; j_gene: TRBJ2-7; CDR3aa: CASSSGQVLHEQYF; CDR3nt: TGTGCCAGCAGCTCGGGACAGGTTCTCCACGAGCAGTACTTC
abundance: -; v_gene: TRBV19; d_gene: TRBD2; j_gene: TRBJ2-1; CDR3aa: CASSIGGSANRYNEQFF; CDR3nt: TGTGCCAGTAGTATCGGGGGGTCGGCTAACCGATACAATGAGCAGTTCTTC
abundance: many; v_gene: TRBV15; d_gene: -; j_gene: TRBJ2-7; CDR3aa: CATSREKDSSTYEQYF; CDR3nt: TGTGCCACCAGCAGAGAAAAAGACAGTTCGACCTACGAGCAGTACTTC
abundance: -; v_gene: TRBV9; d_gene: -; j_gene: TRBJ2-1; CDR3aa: CASSSHGPGEEQFF; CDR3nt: TGTGCCAGCAGCAGCCACGGGCCGGGAGAAGAGCAGTTCTTC
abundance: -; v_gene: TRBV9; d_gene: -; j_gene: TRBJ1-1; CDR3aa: CASSVGGSGKNTEAFF; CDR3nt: TGTGCCAGCAGCGTAGGGGGATCCGGGAAAAACACTGAAGCTTTCTTT
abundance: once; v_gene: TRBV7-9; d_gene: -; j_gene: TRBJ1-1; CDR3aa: CASRSGLLEAFF; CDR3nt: TGTGCCAGCAGGTCAGGGCTGCTTGAAGCTTTCTTT
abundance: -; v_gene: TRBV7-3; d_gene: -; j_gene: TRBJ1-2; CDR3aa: CASSLSGVGGYTF; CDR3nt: TGTGCCAGCAGCTTAAGCGGCGTGGGGGGCTACACCTTC
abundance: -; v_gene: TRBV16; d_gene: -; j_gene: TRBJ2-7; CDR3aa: CASSLLLSEQYF; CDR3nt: TGTGCCAGCAGCCTCCTACTCTCCGAGCAGTACTTC
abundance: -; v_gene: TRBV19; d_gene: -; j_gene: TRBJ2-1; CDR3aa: CASSIMGQDNNEQFF; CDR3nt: TGTGCCAGTAGTATCATGGGACAAGACAACAATGAGCAGTTCTTC
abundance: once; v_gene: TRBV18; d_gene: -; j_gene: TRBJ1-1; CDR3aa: CASSPETLTGLYAEAFF; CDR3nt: TGTGCCAGCTCACCAGAGACCCTTACGGGGTTATATGCTGAAGCTTTCTTT
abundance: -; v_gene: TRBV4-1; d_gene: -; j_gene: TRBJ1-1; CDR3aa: CASSQEGGRNTEAFF; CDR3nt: TGCGCCAGCAGCCAAGAGGGAGGCAGGAACACTGAAGCTTTCTTT
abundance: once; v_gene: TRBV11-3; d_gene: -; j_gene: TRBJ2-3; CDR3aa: CASSPDGSTDTQYF; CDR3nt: TGTGCCAGCAGCCCGGATGGGAGCACAGATACGCAGTATTTT
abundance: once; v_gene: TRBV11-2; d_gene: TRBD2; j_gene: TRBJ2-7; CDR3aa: CASSLLAGSGNEQYF; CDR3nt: TGTGCCAGCAGCTTATTAGCGGGTAGCGGGAACGAGCAGTACTTC
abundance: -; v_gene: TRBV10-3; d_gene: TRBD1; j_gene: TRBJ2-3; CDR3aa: CATRDRGQKDTQYF; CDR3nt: TGTGCCACCAGGGACAGGGGGCAGAAAGATACGCAGTATTTT
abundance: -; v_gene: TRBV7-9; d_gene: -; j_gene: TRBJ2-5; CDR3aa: CASSLGPSALETQYF; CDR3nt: TGTGCCAGCAGCTTAGGTCCTAGCGCGTTAGAGACCCAGTACTTC
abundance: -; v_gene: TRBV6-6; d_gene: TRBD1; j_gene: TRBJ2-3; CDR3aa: CASSYLGQGGDTQYF; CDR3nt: TGTGCCAGCAGTTACCTTGGACAGGGGGGCGATACGCAGTATTTT
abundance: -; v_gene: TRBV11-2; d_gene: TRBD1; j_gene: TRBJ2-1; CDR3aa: CASSKTGSTLYNEQFF; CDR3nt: TGTGCCAGCAGCAAGACAGGGTCTACTCTCTACAATGAGCAGTTCTTC
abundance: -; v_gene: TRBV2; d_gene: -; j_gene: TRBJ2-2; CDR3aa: CASMITTNTGELFF; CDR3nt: TGTGCCAGCATGATAACCACGAACACCGGGGAGCTGTTTTTT
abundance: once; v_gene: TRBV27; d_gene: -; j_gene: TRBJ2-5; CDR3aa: CASSLLGQETQYF; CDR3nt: TGTGCCAGCAGTTTGCTGGGGCAAGAGACCCAGTACTTC
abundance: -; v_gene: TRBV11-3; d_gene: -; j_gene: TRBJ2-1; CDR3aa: CASSQSGSSYNEQFF; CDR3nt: TGTGCCAGCAGCCAGAGCGGAAGCTCCTACAATGAGCAGTTCTTC
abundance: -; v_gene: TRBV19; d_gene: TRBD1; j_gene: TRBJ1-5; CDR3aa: CASSITDRGDQPQHF; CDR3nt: TGTGCCAGTAGTATCACGGACAGGGGGGATCAGCCCCAGCATTTT
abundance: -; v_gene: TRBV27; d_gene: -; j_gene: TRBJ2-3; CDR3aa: CASSLRATGATLSPTDTQYF; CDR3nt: TGTGCCAGCAGCCTCCGCGCCACGGGAGCAACCCTTAGCCCCACAGATACGCAGTATTTT
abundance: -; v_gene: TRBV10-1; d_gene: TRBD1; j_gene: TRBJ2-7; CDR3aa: CASSLGTGGDEQYF; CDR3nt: TGCGCCAGCAGCCTCGGGACAGGGGGCGACGAGCAGTACTTC
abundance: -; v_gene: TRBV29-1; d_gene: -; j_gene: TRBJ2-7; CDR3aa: CSVLGGDEQYF; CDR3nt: TGCAGCGTCCTCGGAGGGGACGAGCAGTACTTC
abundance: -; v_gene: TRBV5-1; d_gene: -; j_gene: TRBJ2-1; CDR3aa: CASSPLTENEQFF; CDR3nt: TGCGCCAGCAGCCCCTTAACAGAAAATGAGCAGTTCTTC
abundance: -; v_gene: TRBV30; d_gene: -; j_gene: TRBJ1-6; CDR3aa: CAWLPLGNSPLHF; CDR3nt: TGTGCCTGGTTGCCTTTGGGGAATTCACCCCTCCACTTT
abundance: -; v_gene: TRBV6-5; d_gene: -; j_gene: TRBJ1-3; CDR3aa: CASSYSRLLTGNTIYF; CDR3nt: TGTGCCAGCAGTTACTCACGATTGCTAACTGGAAACACCATATATTTT
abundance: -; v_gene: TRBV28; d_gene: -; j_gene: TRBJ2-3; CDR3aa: CASSPTGRRTDTQYF; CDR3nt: TGTGCCAGCAGTCCGACGGGACGGCGCACAGATACGCAGTATTTT
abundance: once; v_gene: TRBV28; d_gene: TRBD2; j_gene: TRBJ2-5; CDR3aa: CASSPRLAEVEETQYF; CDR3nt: TGTGCCAGCAGTCCTAGACTAGCGGAGGTGGAAGAGACCCAGTACTTC
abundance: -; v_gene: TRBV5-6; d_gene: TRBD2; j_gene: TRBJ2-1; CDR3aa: CASSAGTSSYNEQFF; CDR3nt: TGTGCCAGCAGCGCCGGGACTAGCTCCTACAATGAGCAGTTCTTC
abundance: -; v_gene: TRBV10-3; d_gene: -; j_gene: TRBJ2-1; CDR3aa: CAIKSANAGTDLASSYNEQFF; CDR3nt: TGTGCCATCAAGAGCGCGAACGCAGGGACGGACTTAGCAAGCTCCTACAATGAGCAGTTCTTC
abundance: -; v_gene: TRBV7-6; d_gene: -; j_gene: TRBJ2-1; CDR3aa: CASSLEVAGSYNEQFF; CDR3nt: TGTGCCAGCAGCTTAGAAGTTGCGGGCTCCTACAATGAGCAGTTCTTC
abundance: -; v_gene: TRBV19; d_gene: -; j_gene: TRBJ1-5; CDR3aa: CASSMGDRYSNQPQHF; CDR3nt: TGTGCCAGTAGTATGGGGGATAGGTATAGCAATCAGCCCCAGCATTTT
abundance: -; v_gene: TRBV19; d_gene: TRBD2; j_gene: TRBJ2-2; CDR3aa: CASTRDGTSVLENTGELFF; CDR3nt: TGTGCCAGTACCAGAGATGGGACTAGCGTCCTAGAGAACACCGGGGAGCTGTTTTTT
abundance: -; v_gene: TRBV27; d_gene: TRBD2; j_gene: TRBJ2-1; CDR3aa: CASSFIGEGLRGNEQFF; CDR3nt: TGTGCCAGCAGTTTTATCGGGGAGGGCCTTCGGGGCAATGAGCAGTTCTTC
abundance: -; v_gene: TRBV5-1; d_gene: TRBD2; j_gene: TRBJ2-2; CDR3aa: CASSSGLAGNTGELFF; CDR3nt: TGCGCCAGCAGCTCCGGACTAGCGGGTAACACCGGGGAGCTGTTTTTT